This paragraph reports one T cell receptor (beta chain). The antigen remains unidentified. The data were obtained in a study of identical twins. CDR3 length: 11 residues. From germline, CDR1 is SGHTA and CDR2 FQGNSA. V was cut by 1 base and J by 13 bases, with 8 bases left in between. Points from the study as a whole: Insertion counts were lower in abundant cord blood beta clonotypes, a trend that memory repertoires did not show. Models underestimated TCR alpha sharing (out-of-frame) in monozygotic twins. Conclusions rested on cross-sectional statistics rather than following the same donors.

TCRdb redid the calling of the 5' RACE reads with MiXCR, one entry per CDR3 protein. The table includes fewer than 900,000 distinct CDR3 sequences, 15% to 20% detected once. The sample also formed part of further work on T cells expressing NK-cell markers. That paper notes: HCMV seropositivity characterized most of the eight sequenced donors, and seronegativity one.

This clonotype was obtained from a woman between 18 and 30 years old in good health. V and J are TRBV7-2 and TRBJ2-1; D not resolved. Sequenced sample: PBMCs. DNA for the CDR3: TGTGCCAGCAGCTTAGGACCCGTACAGTTCTTC. Translation: CASSLGPVQFF.